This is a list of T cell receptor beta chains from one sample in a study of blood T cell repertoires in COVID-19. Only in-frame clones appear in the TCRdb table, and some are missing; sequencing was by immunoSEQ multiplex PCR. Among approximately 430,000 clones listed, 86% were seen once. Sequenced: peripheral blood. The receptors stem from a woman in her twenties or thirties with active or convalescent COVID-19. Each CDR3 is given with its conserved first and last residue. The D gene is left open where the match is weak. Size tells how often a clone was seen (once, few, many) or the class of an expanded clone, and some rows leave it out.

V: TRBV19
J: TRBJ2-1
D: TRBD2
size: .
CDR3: CASSIGSGGASEQFF
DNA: TGTGCCAGTAGTATTGGTAGCGGGGGGGCCAGTGAGCAGTTCTTC

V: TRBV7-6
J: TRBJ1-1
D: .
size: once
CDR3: CASARSGAMNTEAFF
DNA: TGTGCCAGCGCCCGATCAGGGGCGATGAACACTGAAGCTTTCTTT

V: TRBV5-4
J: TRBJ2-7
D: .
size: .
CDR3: CASSPSRLAVYEQYF
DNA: TGTGCCAGCAGCCCCTCTCGGCTAGCCGTCTACGAGCAGTACTTC

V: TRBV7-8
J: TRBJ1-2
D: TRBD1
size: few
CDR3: CASSQGTGRHGYTF
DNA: TGTGCCAGCAGCCAGGGGACAGGGAGGCACGGCTACACCTTC

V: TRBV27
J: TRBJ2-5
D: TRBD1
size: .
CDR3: CASSSSDREETQYF
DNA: TGTGCCAGCAGTTCAAGTGACAGGGAAGAGACCCAGTACTTC

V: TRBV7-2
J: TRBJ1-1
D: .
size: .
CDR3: CASSLGHRNTEAFF
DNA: TGTGCCAGCAGCTTAGGACACAGGAACACTGAAGCTTTCTTT

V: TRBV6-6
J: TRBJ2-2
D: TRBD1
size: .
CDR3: CASSPTGPYTGELFF
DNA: TGTGCCAGCAGTCCGACAGGGCCGTACACCGGGGAGCTGTTTTTT

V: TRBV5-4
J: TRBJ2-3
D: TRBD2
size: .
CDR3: CASSSLLAGGTDTQYF
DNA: TGTGCCAGCAGCTCATTACTAGCGGGGGGCACAGATACGCAGTATTTT

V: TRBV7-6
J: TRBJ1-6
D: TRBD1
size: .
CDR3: CASSQTGGYNSPLHF
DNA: TGTGCCAGCAGCCAAACAGGGGGCTATAATTCACCCCTCCACTTT

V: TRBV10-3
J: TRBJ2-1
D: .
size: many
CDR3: CAISEPLTGSPRNEQFF
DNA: TGTGCCATCAGTGAGCCCCTGACAGGCTCCCCTAGGAATGAGCAGTTCTTC

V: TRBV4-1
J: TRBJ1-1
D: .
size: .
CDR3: CASSLTGNTEAFF
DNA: TGCGCCAGCAGCCTGACAGGGAACACTGAAGCTTTCTTT

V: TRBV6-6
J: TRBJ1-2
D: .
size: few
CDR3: CASSPRTPRVIGYGYTF
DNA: TGTGCCAGCAGTCCACGGACTCCCCGTGTGATCGGCTATGGCTACACCTTC

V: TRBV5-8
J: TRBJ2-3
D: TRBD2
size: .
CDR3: CASSPGVAGNQDTQYF
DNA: TGTGCCAGCAGCCCCGGAGTAGCGGGCAACCAAGATACGCAGTATTTT

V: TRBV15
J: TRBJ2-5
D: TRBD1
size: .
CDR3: CATSRGGQGETQYF
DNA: TGTGCCACCAGCAGAGGGGGACAGGGGGAGACCCAGTACTTC

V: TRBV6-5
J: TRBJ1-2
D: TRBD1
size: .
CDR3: CASSLRDRGGYTF
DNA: TGTGCCAGCAGCCTCCGGGACAGGGGAGGCTACACCTTC

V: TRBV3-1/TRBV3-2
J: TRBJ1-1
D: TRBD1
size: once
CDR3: CASSPYRDRGEAFF
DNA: TGTGCCAGCAGCCCATATAGGGACAGAGGGGAAGCTTTCTTT

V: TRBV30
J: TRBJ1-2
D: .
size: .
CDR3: CAWTTASGYTF
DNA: TGTGCCTGGACGACAGCGAGCGGCTACACCTTC

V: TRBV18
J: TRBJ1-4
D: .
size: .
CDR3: CASSLHEKLFF
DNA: TGTGCCAGCTCCCTTCATGAAAAACTGTTTTTT

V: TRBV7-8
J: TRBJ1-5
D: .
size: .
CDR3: CASSSRTDSNQPQHF
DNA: TGTGCCAGCAGCTCCCGGACAGATAGCAATCAGCCCCAGCATTTT

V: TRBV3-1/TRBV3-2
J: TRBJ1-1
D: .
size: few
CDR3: CASSSSWGRALHYMNTEAFF
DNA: TGTGCCAGCAGCTCAAGTTGGGGCAGGGCCCTTCACTACATGAACACTGAAGCTTTCTTT

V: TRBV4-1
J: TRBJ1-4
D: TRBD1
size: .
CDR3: CASSQPPGTGDEKLFF
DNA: TGCGCCAGCAGCCAGCCCCCCGGGACAGGGGACGAAAAACTGTTTTTT

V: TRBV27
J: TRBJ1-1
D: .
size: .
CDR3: CASRLTVGTEAFF
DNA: TGTGCCAGCAGGCTCACAGTGGGTACTGAAGCTTTCTTT

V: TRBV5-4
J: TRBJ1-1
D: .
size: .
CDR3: CASNPGGGTGTMNTEAFF
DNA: TGTGCCAGCAACCCGGGGGGGGGAACGGGAACTATGAACACTGAAGCTTTCTTT

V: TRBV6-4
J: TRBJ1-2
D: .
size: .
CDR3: CASSDSGGGLYGYTF
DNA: TGTGCCAGCAGTGACTCAGGCGGGGGCCTTTATGGCTACACCTTC

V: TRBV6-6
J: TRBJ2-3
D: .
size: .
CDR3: CASSYSRDTSTDTQYF
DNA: TGTGCCAGCAGTTACAGCCGGGACACAAGCACAGATACGCAGTATTTT

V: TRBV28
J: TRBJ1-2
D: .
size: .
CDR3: CASRIANGGSYGYTF
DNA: TGTGCCAGCAGGATCGCGAACGGCGGCAGCTATGGCTACACCTTC

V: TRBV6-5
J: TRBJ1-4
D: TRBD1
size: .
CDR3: CASGSQGATNEKLFF
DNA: TGTGCCAGCGGATCACAGGGGGCAACTAATGAAAAACTGTTTTTT

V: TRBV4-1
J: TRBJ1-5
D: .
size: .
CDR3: CASSQVSRGNQPQHF
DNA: TGCGCCAGCAGCCAAGTATCCAGGGGCAATCAGCCCCAGCATTTT

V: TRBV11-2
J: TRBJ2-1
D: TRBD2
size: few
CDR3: CASSPRTSGSSYNEQFF
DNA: TGTGCCAGCAGCCCGCGGACTAGCGGGAGCTCCTACAATGAGCAGTTCTTC

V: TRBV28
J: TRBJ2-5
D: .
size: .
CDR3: CASSRERPGKTQYF
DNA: TGTGCCAGCAGCAGGGAACGCCCCGGCAAGACCCAGTACTTC

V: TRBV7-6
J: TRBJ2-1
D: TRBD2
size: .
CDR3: CASSPPGRLAGVPMNNEQFF
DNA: TGTGCCAGCAGCCCACCAGGGAGACTAGCGGGAGTTCCTATGAACAATGAGCAGTTCTTC

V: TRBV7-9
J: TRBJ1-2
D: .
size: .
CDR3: CASSRTLRDYGYTF
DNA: TGTGCCAGCAGCAGGACACTCCGGGACTATGGCTACACCTTC

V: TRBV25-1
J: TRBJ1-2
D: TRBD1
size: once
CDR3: CASSDPQGTYGYTF
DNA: TGTGCCAGCAGTGATCCACAGGGGACCTATGGCTACACCTTC

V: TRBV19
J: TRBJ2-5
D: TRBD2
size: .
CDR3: CASSRPSGGQQETQYF
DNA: TGTGCCAGTAGTAGACCTAGCGGGGGCCAGCAAGAGACCCAGTACTTC

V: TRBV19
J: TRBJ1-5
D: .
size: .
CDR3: CASSTGQINQPQHF
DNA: TGTGCCAGTAGTACTGGACAGATTAATCAGCCCCAGCATTTT

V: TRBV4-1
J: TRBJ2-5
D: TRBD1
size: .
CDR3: CASSQPTGAQETQYF
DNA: TGCGCCAGCAGCCAACCGACAGGGGCCCAAGAGACCCAGTACTTC

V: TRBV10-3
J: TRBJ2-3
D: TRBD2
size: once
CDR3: CAISDLPPSGDTDTQYF
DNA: TGTGCCATCAGTGACCTTCCCCCTAGCGGAGACACAGATACGCAGTATTTT

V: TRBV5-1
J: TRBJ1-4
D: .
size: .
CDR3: CASSGNNEKLFF
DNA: TGCGCCAGCAGCGGCAATAATGAAAAACTGTTTTTT

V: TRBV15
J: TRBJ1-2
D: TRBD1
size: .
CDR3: CATSRDLGQGYGYTF
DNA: TGTGCCACCAGCAGAGATCTCGGACAGGGGTATGGCTACACCTTC

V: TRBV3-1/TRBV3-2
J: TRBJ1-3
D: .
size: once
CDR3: CASSQHRVPGNTIYF
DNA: TGTGCCAGCAGCCAACACAGGGTTCCTGGAAACACCATATATTTT

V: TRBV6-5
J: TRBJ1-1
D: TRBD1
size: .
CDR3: CASSGGQLNTEAFF
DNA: TGTGCCAGCAGCGGGGGACAGTTGAACACTGAAGCTTTCTTT

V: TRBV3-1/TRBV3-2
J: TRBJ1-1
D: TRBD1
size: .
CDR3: CASSHRQGRGTEAFF
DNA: TGTGCCAGCAGCCACAGACAGGGCCGAGGTACTGAAGCTTTCTTT

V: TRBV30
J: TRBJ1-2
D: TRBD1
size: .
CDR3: CAWSPPGQGAYGYTF
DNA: TGTGCCTGGAGTCCACCGGGACAGGGGGCCTATGGCTACACCTTC

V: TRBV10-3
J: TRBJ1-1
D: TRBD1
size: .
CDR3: CAIKGTGEHTEAFF
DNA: TGTGCCATCAAGGGGACAGGGGAACACACTGAAGCTTTCTTT

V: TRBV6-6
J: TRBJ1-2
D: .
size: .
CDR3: CASSHDRNYGYTF
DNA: TGTGCCAGCAGCCATGACAGGAACTATGGCTACACCTTC

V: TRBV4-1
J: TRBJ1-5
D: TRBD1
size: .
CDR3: CASSQDGTASVYSNQPQHF
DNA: TGCGCCAGCAGCCAAGATGGGACAGCGTCAGTTTATAGCAATCAGCCCCAGCATTTT

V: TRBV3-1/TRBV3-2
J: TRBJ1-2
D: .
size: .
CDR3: CASSQGPGVGYTF
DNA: TGTGCCAGCAGCCAGGGTCCAGGGGTGGGCTACACCTTC

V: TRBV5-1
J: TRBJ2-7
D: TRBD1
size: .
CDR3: CASSLGTATSYEQYF
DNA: TGCGCCAGCAGCTTAGGGACAGCCACCTCCTACGAGCAGTACTTC

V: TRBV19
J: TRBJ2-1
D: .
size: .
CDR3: CASTVGGYNEQFF
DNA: TGTGCCAGTACGGTGGGAGGATACAATGAGCAGTTCTTC

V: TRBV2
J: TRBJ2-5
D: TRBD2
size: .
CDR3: CASSQESGLAGETQYF
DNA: TGTGCCAGCAGCCAAGAGTCGGGACTAGCGGGGGAGACCCAGTACTTC

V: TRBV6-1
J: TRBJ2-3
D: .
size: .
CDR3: CASSDRGRTSDTQYF
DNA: TGTGCCAGCAGTGACCGGGGGAGGACATCCGATACGCAGTATTTT

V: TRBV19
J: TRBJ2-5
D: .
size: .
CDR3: CASSIDSVQETQYF
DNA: TGTGCCAGTAGTATAGACTCGGTGCAAGAGACCCAGTACTTC

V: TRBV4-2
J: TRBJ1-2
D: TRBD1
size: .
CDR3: CASSQEGQGSYGYTF
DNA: TGTGCCAGCAGCCAAGAAGGACAGGGCTCCTATGGCTACACCTTC

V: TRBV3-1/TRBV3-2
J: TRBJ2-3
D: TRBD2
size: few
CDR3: CASSQGAGGHTDTQYF
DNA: TGTGCCAGCAGCCAAGGGGCGGGGGGGCACACAGATACGCAGTATTTT